This T cell receptor (beta chain) stems from a study of blood T cell repertoires in COVID-19. Assay: immunoSEQ multiplex PCR; the TCRdb copy retains only in-frame clones and omits some. This table holds roughly 240,000 clones, 70% to 90% found once. The CDR3 totals 16 residues. CDR1 and CDR2 (germline): ENHRY, SYGVKD. The trim removed 6 bases at V and 6 bases at J, leaving 13 bases unmatched. It was during active infection that Seattle patients were enrolled and then longitudinally followed. This sequence originates from a middle-aged man with COVID-19, enrolled during active disease. The sample consisted of peripheral blood. J is TRBJ2-2 and V is TRBV10-3; 7 nucleotides align to TRBD2. The CDR3 sequence is CAISSAGGKSPGELFF. The CDR3, as DNA: TGTGCCATCAGCTCCGCCGGGGGGAAGAGCCCCGGGGAGCTGTTTTTT.